The clone carrying this T cell receptor beta chain was observed a handful of times. A junction end diverges from the germline sequence, so it may reflect a read error. This record belongs to a study of blood T cells in healthy people across ages. The second PCR ran roughly 7 to 12 cycles with a sample-barcoded 5' primer and J-beta primers. With 12 random nucleotides, a template-switch adaptor tagged each individual cDNA molecule. TCRdb fed the 5' RACE reads into MiXCR, producing one record per CDR3 protein. This table holds about 720,000 distinct CDR3 sequences, 20% to 25% found once. The CDR3 totals 15 residues. Germline lookup yields CDR1 PRHDT and CDR2 FYEKMQ (reference sequence). These sequences were also reported in another study, on T cells of mothers and their children. As that report states: RNA extracted was entirely used for cDNA synthesis, approximately 1.6 ug per 15 ul. Over 8.5 million reads per mother and around 3 million per child were obtained.

Specimen: blood. The receptor's source is a boy between 10 and 17 years old in good health. The gene calls are TRBV13 and TRBJ2-5, with TRBD2 matching 8 bases. The CDR3 spells CASSLPSGSNNEQLF. The CDR3 DNA reads as TGTGCCAGCAGCCTCCCAAGCGGGAGCAACAATGAGCAGCTCTTC.